This T cell receptor (beta chain) was obtained from a study of blood T cell repertoires in COVID-19. Study-wide background: The samples span acute and convalescent COVID-19 from the United States, Italy and Spain. T cells, B-cell-depleted T cells, or PBMCs supplied cDNA or gDNA.

Original processing notes: From reference gene primer amplification, estimates of nucleated cell counts were derived. Clones were sequenced by immunoSEQ multiplex PCR, and TCRdb holds only the in-frame ones, with some missing. That table gives V, J and clone size, and the DNA gave D and trimming. The data show roughly 100,000 clones, about 76% seen once. The CDR3 has 13 residues. V lost 8 bases and J lost 5; bases outside the gene matches: 7. Germline loops: CDR1 SNHLY, CDR2 FYNNEI. The chain is built from TRBV2 and TRBJ1-1; 8 bases are a match to TRBD1. The origin of this receptor is a man older than 75 with acute or convalescent COVID-19. Sequenced sample: peripheral blood. Written as DNA, the CDR3 is TGTGCCAGCTCTAAGACAGGGGAAACTGAAGCTTTCTTT. Protein product: CASSKTGETEAFF.